One and the same sample provided the 5 T cell receptor beta chains below, sequenced in a study of cytomegalovirus exposure and HLA in healthy donors. The primer mix had 60 Vbeta and 13 Jbeta primers. Here immunoSEQ multiplex PCR was the method, and the copy in TCRdb shows in-frame clones only, minus some. The data show around 170,000 clones, with around 82% seen just once and under 2.5% held by the top ten. The sample comprised PBMCs. These receptors were obtained from a man aged 55 to 70 in good health and CMV-seronegative.

With regard to this clone: The junction departs from the called germline gene at one end, perhaps through a read error. The chain uses TRBV5-6 and TRBJ1-1, with no clear D. Germline V lookup: CDR1 SGHDT, CDR2 YYEEEE. This CDR3 is built from 15 residues. CDR3 nucleotide sequence: TGTGCCAGCAGCCCCGGCGGGTTAATGAACCCTGAAGCTTTCTTT. This encodes CASSPGGLMNPEAFF.

V and J are TRBV2 and TRBJ1-2; no firm D call. Germline values: CDR1 SNHLY, CDR2 FYNNEI. The V end lost 7 bases, the J end lost 0 bases, and 9 bases lay between the germline ends. The CDR3 has 13 residues. CDR3 sequence: CASMRETNYGYTF. The CDR3 nucleotides read TGTGCCAGCATGCGGGAAACTAACTATGGCTACACCTTC.

The CDR3 sequence is CASSAGRSEQYF. The CDR3 DNA reads as TGTGCCAGCAGCGCCGGGAGGTCGGAGCAGTACTTC. The V gene is TRBV7-2, the J gene TRBJ2-7; 7 positions match TRBD2. V trimming: 5 bases; J trimming: 7 bases; junction bases outside the gene matches: 5. This CDR3 region has 12 residues. Germline CDR1 reads SGHTA; CDR2 reads FQGNSA. The complete variable domain, with remaining parts taken from reference TRBV7-2 and TRBJ2-7, reads GAGVSQSPSNKVTEKGKDVELRCDPISGHTALYWYRQSLGQGLEFLIYFQGNSAPDKSGLPSDRFSAERTGGSVSTLTIQRTQQEDSAVYLCASSAGRSEQYFGPGTRLTVT.

The rearrangement uses TRBV5-1 and TRBJ2-5, with D perhaps matching TRBD1 (5 bases). Trimming left V 7 bases short and J 5 bases short, with 24 bases between. CDR1 is SGHRS, CDR2 YFSETQ, per germline. CDR3 size: 16 residues. Here the CDR3 reads CASSVTLGAGRETQYF. CDR3 nucleotides: TGCGCCAGCTCAGTAACGTTAGGGGCCGGACGGGAGACCCAGTACTTC. The complete variable domain, with remaining parts taken from reference TRBV5-1 and TRBJ2-5, reads KAGVTQTPRYLIKTRGQQVTLSCSPISGHRSVSWYQQTPGQGLQFLFEYFSETQRNKGNFPGRFSGRQFSNSRSEMNVSTLELGDSALYLCASSVTLGAGRETQYFGPGTRLLVL.

The chain employs TRBV11-3 and TRBJ1-1; unclear D gene. V was pared by 2 bases and J by 6 bases, with 10 bases between. The CDR3 loop spans 13 amino acids. From germline, CDR1 is SGHNT and CDR2 YENEEA. The CDR3 spells CASSLTPGAEAFF. CDR3 nucleotides: TGTGCCAGCAGCTTAACCCCGGGTGCTGAAGCTTTCTTT. Based on the CDR3 plus reference TRBV11-3 and TRBJ1-1, the full variable domain is EAGVVQSPRYKIIEKKQPVAFWCNPISGHNTLYWYLQNLGQGPELLIRYENEEAVDDSQLPKDRFSAERLKGVDSTLKIQPAELGDSAVYLCASSLTPGAEAFFGQGTRLTVV.